The sequence of this TCR beta chain was determined in a study of early T cells in non-severe SARS-CoV-2 infection. V lost 6 bases and J 2 bases, leaving 10 bases between the germline ends. This CDR3 is 13 amino acids long. Germline CDR1 is MNHEY and CDR2 is SMNVEV (reference sequence). TCRdb used MiXCR to reprocess the 5' RACE reads, holding one entry per CDR3 protein. The sample holds about 59,000 distinct CDR3 sequences, around 12% seen once. This clonotype was found many times. This rearrangement joins TRBV27 to TRBJ1-1; D not resolved. This clonotype was sampled from an adult who was a healthcare worker with PCR-confirmed SARS-CoV-2 infection or an uninfected control (not recorded which). The sequenced material came from whole blood. CDR3 in DNA: TGTGCCAGCAGCAGGCGGGAAAACACTGAAGCTTTCTTT. Its protein product is CASSRRENTEAFF.